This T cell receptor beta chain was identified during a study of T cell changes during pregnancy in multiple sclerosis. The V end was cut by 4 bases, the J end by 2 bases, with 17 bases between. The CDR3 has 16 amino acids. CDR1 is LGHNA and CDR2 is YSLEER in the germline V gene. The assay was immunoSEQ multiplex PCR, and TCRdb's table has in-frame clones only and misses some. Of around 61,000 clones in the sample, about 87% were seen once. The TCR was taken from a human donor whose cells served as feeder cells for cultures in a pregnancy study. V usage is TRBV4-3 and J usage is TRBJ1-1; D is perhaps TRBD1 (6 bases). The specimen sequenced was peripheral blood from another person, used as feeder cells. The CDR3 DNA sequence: TGCGCCAGCAGCCCCCAGGGGAGTCCGGTCAACACTGAAGCTTTCTTT. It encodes CASSPQGSPVNTEAFF.